Below, 27 T cell receptor beta chains from the same sample are listed, as sequenced in a study of tumor and adjacent non-tumor tissue in lung cancer listed by TCRdb under 2018. The library was generated by multiplex PCR. The reads were generated on an Illumina HiSeq 2500. TCRbeta libraries were built by three rounds of nested PCR using primers (Table S4), following protocols modified from ARM-PCR. The public reads were run again by TCRdb, first through fastp at Q25 and then through MiXCR, and only productive beta chains were kept. Each CDR3 protein gets just one entry, which takes the most common genes and DNA from the rows behind it. The sample table contains over 100,000 distinct CDR3 sequences; only one count was recorded for about 64% of them. The ten largest clones take up roughly 19% of the sample. RNA was isolated from bulk, unsorted tissue, and RNA quality was assessed with a NanoDrop ND-1000 and an Agilent 2100. Distant non-tumor tissue taken more than 3 cm from the tumor edge was used as the normal lung sample.

Material for sequencing was distant non-tumor lung tissue. All receptors derive from a man aged 60 to 69 with non-small cell lung cancer.

On this clonotype: A much larger clone sits a single nucleotide away, making a read error possible. The V and J genes are TRBV5-4 and TRBJ2-2; no clear D gene. The CDR3 is 12 amino acids. Germline V gives CDR1 SGHNT, CDR2 YYREEE (reference sequence). CDR3 protein: CACSLIGEVLFF. In DNA form, the CDR3 reads TGTGCCTGCAGCTTGATAGGAGAAGTGCTGTTTTTT. The variable domain in full, with the rest retrieved from reference TRBV5-4 and TRBJ2-2, is ETGVTQSPTHLIKTRGQQVTLRCSSQSGHNTVSWYQQALGQGPQFIFQYYREEENGRGNFPPRFSGLQFPNYSSELNVNALELDDSALYLCACSLIGEVLFFGEGSRLTVL.

As for this clonotype: The CDR3 ends on some other residue instead of the conserved phenylalanine or tryptophan, so this is likely a read error. The CDR3 reads CTSSSRGQSYEQYL. CDR3 nucleotides: TGTACCAGCAGCTCCAGAGGCCAGTCCTACGAGCAGTACTTA. The V call is TRBV11-3, the J call TRBJ2-7; D gene unclear. The CDR3 runs to 14 residues. CDR1 is SGHNT and CDR2 is YENEEA in the germline V gene.

The chain couples TRBV5-5 to TRBJ1-1; TRBD1 matches 10 bases. The CDR3 sequence is 17 residues long. CDR1 is SGHKS and CDR2 is YYEKEE in the germline V gene (reference sequence). The ends lost 4 bases at V and 5 bases at J; junction bases unmatched: 14. The CDR3: CASSMTLGTGANTEAFF. In DNA form, the CDR3 reads TGTGCCAGCAGCATGACTCTCGGGACAGGGGCGAATACTGAAGCTTTCTTT.

As to this clonotype: Compared with germline, one end of the junction differs, possibly owing to a read error. The chain employs TRBV6-5 and TRBJ2-1, with TRBD1 matching over 9 bases. The germline CDR1 and CDR2 sequences are MNHEY and SVGAGI. CDR3 size: 16 residues. CDR3 amino acids: CAGSRQGGGSYNEQFF. Written as DNA, the CDR3 is TGTGCCGGCAGTAGACAGGGGGGCGGCTCCTATAATGAGCAGTTCTTC.

The chain uses TRBV20-1 and TRBJ2-3, with 7 bases aligning to TRBD2. This CDR3 has 16 amino acids. Looked up from germline, CDR1 is DFQATT and CDR2 is SNEGSKA (reference sequence). CDR3 region: CIASPPLAESTDTQYF. For the CDR3, the DNA is TGCATTGCATCACCCCCGCTAGCGGAGAGCACAGATACGCAGTATTTT.

In this sample, this clonotype turned up many times. V usage is TRBV7-9 and J usage is TRBJ1-4, with 7 bases identical to TRBD1. This CDR3 region has 15 residues. V was pared by 7 bases and J by 3 bases, with 8 bases of the junction left unmatched. The germline gives CDR1 SEHNR, CDR2 FQNEAQ (reference sequence). CDR3 sequence: CASKIGGASNEKLFF. The CDR3 DNA reads as TGTGCCAGCAAGATAGGGGGCGCTTCTAATGAAAAACTGTTTTTT. The variable domain in full, with the rest retrieved from reference TRBV7-9 and TRBJ1-4, is DTGVSQNPRHKITKRGQNVTFRCDPISEHNRLYWYRQTLGQGPEFLTYFQNEAQLEKSRLLSDRFSAERPKGSFSTLEIQRTEQGDSAMYLCASKIGGASNEKLFFGSGTQLSVL.

As for this clonotype: A read error is possible here, since a much larger clone lies one base away. The V and J genes are TRBV5-1 and TRBJ2-7, with D possibly being TRBD2 (5 bases). V lost 4 bases to trimming and J lost 3 bases, with 14 bases between them. The length of the CDR3 is 14 residues. Germline values: CDR1 SGHRS, CDR2 YFSETQ. In DNA form, the CDR3 reads TGCGCCAGCAGCCTTGGACTGTGGGGCTACGAGCAGTACTTC. Its protein is CASSLGLWGYEQYF.

The chain employs TRBV11-2 and TRBJ2-3; D is perhaps TRBD1 (6 bases). The CDR3 length is 15 residues. V lost 5 bases, J lost 3 bases, and 15 bases lay in between. Germline assignment: CDR1 SGHAT and CDR2 FQNNGV. DNA for the CDR3: TGTGCCAGCAGCCCCACAGGGAGTTGGACAGATACGCAGTATTTT. Translated: CASSPTGSWTDTQYF. Based on the CDR3 plus reference TRBV11-2 and TRBJ2-3, the full variable domain is EAGVAQSPRYKIIEKRQSVAFWCNPISGHATLYWYQQILGQGPKLLIQFQNNGVVDDSQLPKDRFSAERLKGVDSTLKIQPAKLEDSAVYLCASSPTGSWTDTQYFGPGTRLTVL.

This clonotype was recorded at least ten times. The chain joins TRBV20-1 to TRBJ1-5; 7 nucleotides line up with TRBD1. Germline assignment: CDR1 DFQATT and CDR2 SNEGSKA (reference sequence). With V trimmed by 1 base and J by 4 bases, 4 bases remained unmatched. This CDR3 is 14 amino acids long. The CDR3: CSARVPGGNQPQHF. The CDR3 nucleotides are TGCAGTGCTAGAGTTCCAGGGGGAAATCAGCCCCAGCATTTT.

CDR3 in DNA: TGTGCCAGCAGCTCTAGGGGATCCGGCGTTTCCGACGAGCAGTACTTC. Translated: CASSSRGSGVSDEQYF. The chain has TRBV13 and TRBJ2-7; D is perhaps TRBD1 (5 bases). Looked up from germline, CDR1 is PRHDT and CDR2 is FYEKMQ (reference sequence). V was clipped by 4 bases and J by 5 bases, with 21 bases between them. This CDR3 has 16 amino acids.

On this clonotype: Mismatch with germline at one junction end may stem from a read error. The chain carries TRBV24-1 and TRBJ2-2, with 8 bases matching TRBD1. Germline V gene data show CDR1 as KGHDR and CDR2 as SFDVKD. The CDR3 is made up of 15 amino acids. In DNA form, the CDR3 reads TGTGCCACCAGTCCCGGGACAGGAGGTGACGGGGAGCTGCTTTTT. Protein product: CATSPGTGGDGELLF.

As concerns this clonotype: This clone may be a read error of a much larger clone one base away. V gene TRBV5-6 combines with J gene TRBJ2-7; 7 bases are a match to TRBD2. There are 13 residues in the CDR3. The germline gives CDR1 SGHDT, CDR2 YYEEEE. Losses at the gene ends were 3 bases for V and 6 bases for J; bases not matched to a gene: 6. The DNA for the CDR3 is TGTGCCAGCAGCTCGCCAGGGAGGGTCGAGCAGTACTTC. This codes for CASSSPGRVEQYF. The full variable domain, with the rest looked up from reference TRBV5-6 and TRBJ2-7, is DAGVTQSPTHLIKTRGQQVTLRCSPKSGHDTVSWYQQALGQGPQFIFQYYEEEERQRGNFPDRFSGHQFPNYSSELNVNALLLGDSALYLCASSSPGRVEQYFGPGTRLTVT.

With respect to this clonotype: It may be a read error: a sequence one base away is much more abundant. The V gene is TRBV7-9, the J gene TRBJ2-7; D remains ambiguous. Germline CDR1 SEHNR, CDR2 FQNEAQ (reference sequence). This CDR3 spans 16 amino acids. Trimming removed 4 bases at V and 0 bases at J, with 16 bases between. CDR3 protein: CASSSPRQRSSYEQYF. CDR3 coding DNA: TGTGCCAGCAGCTCCCCTCGGCAGAGGAGCTCCTACGAGCAGTACTTC.

A note on this clonotype: A much larger clone sits a single nucleotide away, making a read error possible. The chain joins TRBV7-9 to TRBJ1-2; TRBD1 aligns across 7 bases. The CDR3 is made up of 14 amino acids. Germline values: CDR1 SEHNR, CDR2 FQNEAQ (reference sequence). The CDR3 sequence is CASTASGTDYGYIF. In DNA, the CDR3 is TGTGCCAGCACCGCCTCCGGGACAGACTATGGCTACATCTTC.

The V call is TRBV12-3 or TRBV12-4, the J call TRBJ2-7; 11 bases are shared with TRBD1. The CDR3 sequence is 13 residues long. V lost 8 bases and J lost 6; bases outside the gene matches: 6. This CDR3 reads CASGPGTGGEQYF. The CDR3 nucleotides are TGTGCCAGCGGTCCCGGGACAGGGGGCGAGCAGTACTTC.

A word on this clonotype: One end of the junction is discordant with germline, which a read error may explain. V gene TRBV6-1 combines with J gene TRBJ2-7; 7 bases are a match to TRBD2. This CDR3 comprises 16 residues. Germline V gene lookup returns CDR1 MNHNS and CDR2 SASEGT. CDR3 sequence reads: CASIENTGRREAEQYF. The CDR3, as DNA: TGTGCCAGCATTGAAAACACGGGACGCCGGGAGGCCGAGCAGTACTTC.

In regard to this clonotype: A junction boundary mismatches the germline segment, possibly from a read error. The V and J genes are TRBV11-1 and TRBJ2-1; TRBD2 matches 8 bases. Germline V gives CDR1 SGHAT, CDR2 FQDESV (reference sequence). The CDR3 is 17 amino acids. As DNA, the CDR3 is TGTGCCAGCAGCTCGGGACTAGTGGAGCCTTCCTACAATGAGCAGTTCTTT. Translating gives CASSSGLVEPSYNEQFF.

With regard to this clonotype: A junction boundary mismatches the germline segment, possibly from a read error. The rearrangement joins TRBV12-3 or TRBV12-4 to TRBJ2-6; D is possibly TRBD2 (6 bases). The CDR3 length is 17 residues. The CDR3 spells CASTPGTSVSRANVMTF. The CDR3 nucleotides read TGTGCCAGCACTCCTGGGACTTCTGTCTCTAGGGCCAACGTCATGACTTTC.

A note on this clonotype: This may stem from a read error, because a much larger clone lies one nucleotide away. The chain recombines TRBV6-1 with TRBJ1-1; unclear D gene. This CDR3 spans 11 amino acids. Per germline, CDR1 MNHNS and CDR2 SASEGT. The CDR3 reads CANSENTEAFF. In nucleotides, the CDR3 is TGTGCCAACAGTGAGAACACTGAAGCTTTCTTT.

To note about this clonotype: No conserved phenylalanine or tryptophan is present at the end of the CDR3, so a read error is the likely explanation. The chain couples TRBV6-6 to TRBJ2-7; D is unresolved. The germline V gene encodes CDR1 MNHNY and CDR2 SVGAGI (reference sequence). The CDR3 sequence is 15 residues long. CDR3 bases: TGTGCCAGCAGTTACTCTCACCCATGGGCCTACGGGCAGTACTTA. Its protein product is CASSYSHPWAYGQYL.

This clonotype was recorded at least ten times. Here the CDR3 DNA reads TGTGCCAGCAGCGCGACTTCAGGGGGCGGTGAAAAACTGTTTTTT. Protein product: CASSATSGGGEKLFF. This chain links TRBV5-6 with TRBJ1-4, with TRBD1 identical over 8 bases. The length of the CDR3 is 15 residues. Germline V gene data show CDR1 as SGHDT and CDR2 as YYEEEE. V lost 4 bases and J lost 7; bases outside the gene matches: 9.

This clonotype was counted a single time. At one end the junction does not follow the germline gene, possibly because of a read error. As DNA, the CDR3 is TGCGCCAGCAGCCGAGAGGTCCCTAGCGGGAGGGGCACAGATACACAGTATTTT. It encodes CASSREVPSGRGTDTQYF. J is TRBJ2-3 and V is TRBV4-3; 12 bases line up with TRBD2. Germline V gene data show CDR1 as LGHNA and CDR2 as YSLEER. The CDR3 contains 18 residues.

Ten or more counts support this clonotype. The gene calls are TRBV12-3 or TRBV12-4 and TRBJ2-7; possibly TRBD2 for D (5 bases). The CDR3 spans 14 residues. V was cut by 3 bases and J by 3 bases, with 12 bases left in between. The CDR3 region is CASSLWPEDYEQYF. The CDR3 nucleotides read TGTGCCAGCAGTTTGTGGCCGGAGGACTACGAGCAGTACTTC.

In its sample, this clonotype was seen once. The conserved final phenylalanine or tryptophan is absent from the CDR3, which likely points to a read error. The chain employs TRBV4-3 and TRBJ2-7; no clear D gene. This CDR3 has 14 residues. Deletions cut 0 bases from V and 7 bases from J, with 13 bases between. Germline CDR1 is LGHNA and CDR2 is YSLEER. The CDR3 DNA reads TGCGCCAGCAGCCAAGATATCGGAGAATATGAGCAGTACATC. Translating it yields CASSQDIGEYEQYI.

This clonotype has ten or more counts. This CDR3 is CASSLVGTDRGNSYEQYF. Written as DNA, the CDR3 is TGTGCCAGCAGCTTAGTGGGGACGGACAGGGGGAATTCCTACGAGCAGTACTTC. This chain connects TRBV7-9 to TRBJ2-7, with 10 positions matching TRBD1. This CDR3 spans 18 amino acids. Per germline, CDR1 SEHNR and CDR2 FQNEAQ (reference sequence). After removal of 1 base from V and 1 base from J, the junction contained 10 bases not matched to a gene.

Turning to this clonotype: The CDR3 carries no conserved terminal phenylalanine or tryptophan, so it likely arises from a read error. The V gene is TRBV11-2, the J gene TRBJ1-1; the D is unclear. Looked up from germline, CDR1 is SGHAT and CDR2 is FQNNGV. The CDR3 loop spans 13 amino acids. The DNA of the CDR3 is TGTGCCAGCACCTTAGATGCACCCACTGAAGCTTTCTTA. This encodes CASTLDAPTEAFL.

Regarding this clonotype: Sequence at one end of the junction differs from germline and may be a read error. V usage is TRBV5-4 and J usage is TRBJ2-1; maybe TRBD1 (6 bases). CDR1 and CDR2 (germline): SGHNT, YYREEE (reference sequence). The CDR3 length is 15 residues. This CDR3 reads CASGTGTGTYSEQFF. In nucleotides, the CDR3 is TGTGCCAGCGGCACCGGAACAGGGACCTACAGTGAGCAGTTCTTC.